This TCR beta chain was observed in a study of early T cells in non-severe SARS-CoV-2 infection. Study summary: Unsorted whole-blood RNA was sequenced in bulk, leaving chains unpaired. Study results and caveats: VDJdb-based matching was biased toward anti-spike CD8 responses and missed private and CD4 specificities.

Separate cDNA molecules each had unique molecular identifiers attached to them. One entry per CDR3 protein, called by TCRdb with MiXCR from the 5' RACE reads. The sample holds roughly 120,000 distinct CDR3 sequences, 14% to 15% seen once. The sample holds a few counts of this clonotype. The antigen is undetermined. Trimming cost V 4 bases and J 9 bases; bases outside gene matches: 4. This CDR3 has 14 residues. The receptor was isolated from an adult who was a healthcare worker with PCR-confirmed SARS-CoV-2 infection or an uninfected control (not recorded which). This chain connects TRBV12-3 or TRBV12-4 to TRBJ1-6, with 9 bases that match TRBD1. Sequencing was carried out using whole blood. The CDR3 sequence: CASSSGTGFSPLHF. The CDR3, as DNA: TGTGCCAGCAGTTCCGGGACAGGGTTTTCACCCCTCCACTTT.